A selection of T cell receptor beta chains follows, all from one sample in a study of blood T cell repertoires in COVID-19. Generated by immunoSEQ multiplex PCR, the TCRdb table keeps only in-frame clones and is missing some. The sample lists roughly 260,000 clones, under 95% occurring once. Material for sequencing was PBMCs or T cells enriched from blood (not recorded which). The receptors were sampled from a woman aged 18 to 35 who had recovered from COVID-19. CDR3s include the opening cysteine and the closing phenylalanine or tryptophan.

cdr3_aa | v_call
CASSSSRNTEAFF | TRBV7-9
CASSSLGVRGLHF | TRBV11-2
CASSGKTSGRTDTQYF | TRBV10-1
CASSPYGNTIYF | TRBV4-1
CASSQDQGLRGYTF | TRBV3-1/TRBV3-2
CASSQTGRGVETQYF | TRBV4-3
CASSNTRGTNTGELFF | TRBV6-6
CASSSGGQPQHF | TRBV28
CASSLDLAGSTDTQYF | TRBV5-1
CASSLEFTGALKETQYF | TRBV5-1
CAGRERQTGELFF | TRBV12-3/TRBV12-4
CASSWGVGYQPQHF | TRBV19
CASSPSGRATYSEQFF | TRBV6-2/TRBV6-3
CAISESGVTEAFF | TRBV10-3
CASSLPGLSNQPQHF | TRBV4-1
CASSLDPGRSNGYTF | TRBV5-1
CASSLEGLAVTEQYF | TRBV5-8
CASSKIADLHEQYF | TRBV21-1
CASSQSRYQETQYF | TRBV23-1
CASNWLAVQDTEAFF | TRBV6-5
CASSSGTTGNTIYF | TRBV3-1/TRBV3-2
CASSGLAGFSTGELFF | TRBV2
CASSGTGKNGYTF | TRBV13
CASSASVGGGEQYF | TRBV11-2
CASNSAGRNYGYTF | TRBV21-1
CASSDAGGQPQHF | TRBV12-3/TRBV12-4
CASSRQGLNTEAFF | TRBV27
CASGSGQGIYGYTF | TRBV5-1
CASSAGVISYEQYF | TRBV2
CASSLGTGGTYEQYF | TRBV28
CASSPEGEGTDTQYF | TRBV11-3